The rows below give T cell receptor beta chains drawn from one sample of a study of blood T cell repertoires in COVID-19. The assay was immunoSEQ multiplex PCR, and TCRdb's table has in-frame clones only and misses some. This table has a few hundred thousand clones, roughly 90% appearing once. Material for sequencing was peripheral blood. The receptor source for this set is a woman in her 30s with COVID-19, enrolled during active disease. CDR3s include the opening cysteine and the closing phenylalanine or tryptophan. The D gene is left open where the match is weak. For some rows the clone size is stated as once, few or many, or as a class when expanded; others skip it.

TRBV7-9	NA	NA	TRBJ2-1	CASSLRGTEGEQFF	TGTGCCAGCAGCTTGCGGGGAACCGAGGGTGAGCAGTTCTTC
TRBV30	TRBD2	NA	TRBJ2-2	CAWTGLAAGELFF	TGTGCCTGGACGGGACTAGCGGCCGGGGAGCTGTTTTTT
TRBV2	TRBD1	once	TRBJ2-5	CASSSIRSQGDQETQYF	TGTGCCAGCAGTTCAATAAGGTCCCAGGGGGACCAAGAGACCCAGTACTTC
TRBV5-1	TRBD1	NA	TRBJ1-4	CASSLSAAGGNEKLFF	TGCGCCAGCAGCTTGTCAGCGGCAGGGGGTAATGAAAAACTGTTTTTT
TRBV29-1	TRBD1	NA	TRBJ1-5	CSVGDRGGQPQHF	TGCAGCGTCGGGGACAGGGGGGGTCAGCCCCAGCATTTT
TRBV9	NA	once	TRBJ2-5	CASSVGPQGETQYF	TGTGCCAGCAGCGTAGGACCTCAGGGAGAGACCCAGTACTTC
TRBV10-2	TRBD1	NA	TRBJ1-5	CASSDRGLGNQPQHF	TGCGCCAGCAGTGACAGGGGGCTAGGCAATCAGCCCCAGCATTTT
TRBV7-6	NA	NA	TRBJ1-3	CASSPLPRTSGNTIYF	TGTGCCAGCAGCCCCCTACCACGAACCTCTGGAAACACCATATATTTT
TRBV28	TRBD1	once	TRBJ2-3	CASRSGTGETDTQYF	TGTGCCAGCAGATCCGGGACAGGGGAGACAGATACGCAGTATTTT
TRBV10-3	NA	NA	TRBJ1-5	CAISLEGIGSHQPQHF	TGTGCCATCAGTCTGGAGGGCATTGGTTCTCATCAGCCCCAGCATTTT
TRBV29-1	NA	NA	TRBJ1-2	CSVVFRTQDSGYTF	TGCAGCGTTGTGTTTAGGACTCAAGACTCTGGCTACACCTTC
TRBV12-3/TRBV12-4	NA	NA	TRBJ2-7	CASSFGSSYEQYF	TGTGCCAGCAGTTTTGGCAGTTCCTACGAGCAGTACTTC
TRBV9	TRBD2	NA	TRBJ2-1	CASSVLAGADNEQFF	TGTGCCAGCAGCGTACTAGCGGGAGCTGATAATGAGCAGTTCTTC
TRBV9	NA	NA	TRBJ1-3	CASSVAGGSGGNTIYF	TGTGCCAGCAGCGTAGCTGGGGGGTCGGGAGGAAACACCATATATTTT
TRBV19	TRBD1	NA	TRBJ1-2	CASSVAGTGIYGYTF	TGTGCCAGTAGTGTAGCCGGGACAGGGATCTATGGCTACACCTTC
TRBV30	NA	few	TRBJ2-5	CAWSVSGQETQYF	TGTGCCTGGAGTGTCAGCGGCCAAGAGACCCAGTACTTC
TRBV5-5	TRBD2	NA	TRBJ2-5	CASSLALAGGQETQYF	TGTGCCAGCAGCTTGGCCTTAGCGGGGGGTCAAGAGACCCAGTACTTC
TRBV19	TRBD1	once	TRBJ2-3	CASSPQGATHTDTQYF	TGTGCCAGTAGTCCCCAGGGGGCAACACACACAGATACGCAGTATTTT
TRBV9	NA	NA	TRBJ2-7	CASSGGQGYEQYF	TGTGCCAGCAGCGGGGGGCAGGGCTACGAGCAGTACTTC
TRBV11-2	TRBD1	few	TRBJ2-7	CASSRDGTGGNEQYF	TGTGCCAGCAGCCGAGATGGGACAGGGGGGAACGAGCAGTACTTC
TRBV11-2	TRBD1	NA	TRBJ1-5	CASSPGGTGFDQPQHF	TGTGCCAGCAGCCCGGGAGGGACAGGGTTTGATCAGCCCCAGCATTTT
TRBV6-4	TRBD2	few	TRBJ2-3	CASGGGTSGEDTQYF	TGTGCCAGCGGAGGAGGGACTAGCGGGGAAGATACGCAGTATTTT
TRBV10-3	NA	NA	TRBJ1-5	CAISEAAGNQPQHF	TGTGCCATCAGTGAGGCGGCGGGCAATCAGCCCCAGCATTTT
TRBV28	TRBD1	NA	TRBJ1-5	CASSLDTGTGGGNQPQHF	TGTGCCAGCAGTTTAGATACAGGGACAGGCGGGGGCAATCAGCCCCAGCATTTT
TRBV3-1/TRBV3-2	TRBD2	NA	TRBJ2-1	CASSQGSTSLSYNEQFF	TGTGCCAGCAGCCAAGGGTCGACTAGCCTCTCCTACAATGAGCAGTTCTTC
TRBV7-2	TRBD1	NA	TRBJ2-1	CASSSDRAYNEQFF	TGTGCCAGCAGCTCGGACAGGGCCTACAATGAGCAGTTCTTC
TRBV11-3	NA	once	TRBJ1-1	CASSLGVGTEAFF	TGTGCCAGCAGCCTGGGTGTCGGGACTGAAGCTTTCTTT
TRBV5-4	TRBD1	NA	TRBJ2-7	CASSHKQGAGEQYF	TGTGCCAGCAGCCATAAACAGGGGGCTGGGGAGCAGTACTTC
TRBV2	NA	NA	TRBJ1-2	CASVGRRYGYTF	TGTGCCAGCGTAGGGAGGCGATATGGCTACACCTTC
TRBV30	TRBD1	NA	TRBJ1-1	CAWTAGQAPLFF	TGTGCCTGGACTGCGGGACAGGCTCCCTTGTTCTTT
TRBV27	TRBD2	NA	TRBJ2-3	CASSLIAGAGTDTQYF	TGTGCCAGCAGTTTAATAGCGGGGGCAGGCACAGATACGCAGTATTTT
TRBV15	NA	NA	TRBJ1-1	CATSRVRQSENTEAFF	TGTGCCACCAGCAGAGTCCGACAGAGCGAAAACACTGAAGCTTTCTTT
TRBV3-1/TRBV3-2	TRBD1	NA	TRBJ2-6	CASSLQQGAGLVSGANVLTF	TGTGCCAGCAGCCTGCAACAGGGGGCGGGTCTCGTTTCTGGGGCCAACGTCCTGACTTTC
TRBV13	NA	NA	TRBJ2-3	CASSSRLLLKVTDTQYF	TGTGCCAGCAGCTCCAGACTTCTCCTCAAAGTTACAGATACGCAGTATTTT
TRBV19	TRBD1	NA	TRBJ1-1	CASKDRGRQGNTEAFF	TGTGCCAGTAAAGATCGGGGGCGACAGGGAAACACTGAAGCTTTCTTT
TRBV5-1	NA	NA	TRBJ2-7	CASSPEVTGGLEQYF	TGCGCCAGCAGCCCGGAAGTAACCGGGGGTCTCGAGCAGTACTTC
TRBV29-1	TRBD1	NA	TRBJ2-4	CSVSGQGGENIQYF	TGCAGCGTATCCGGACAGGGTGGCGAAAACATTCAGTACTTC
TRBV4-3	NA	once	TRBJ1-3	CASSRGRLLTGNTIYF	TGCGCCAGCAGCCGAGGGAGACTGCTTACTGGAAACACCATATATTTT
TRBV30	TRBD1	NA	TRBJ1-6	CACNTGGNSPLHF	TGTGCCTGTAATACAGGGGGCAATTCACCCCTCCACTTT
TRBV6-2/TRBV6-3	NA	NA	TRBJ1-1	CASSYPEEGSEAFF	TGTGCCAGCAGTTACCCTGAGGAGGGGTCTGAAGCTTTCTTT
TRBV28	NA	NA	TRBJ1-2	CASSFVDYGYTF	TGTGCCAGCAGTTTCGTCGACTATGGCTACACCTTC
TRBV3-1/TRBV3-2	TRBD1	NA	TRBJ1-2	CASSQDFGQGRGYTF	TGTGCCAGCAGCCAAGATTTTGGACAGGGACGCGGCTACACCTTC
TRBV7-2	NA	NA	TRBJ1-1	CASSKPGVDTEAFF	TGTGCCAGCAGCAAACCAGGGGTCGACACTGAAGCTTTCTTT
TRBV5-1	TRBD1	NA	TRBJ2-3	CASSWGTADTGTDTQYF	TGCGCCAGCAGCTGGGGGACAGCCGATACGGGCACAGATACGCAGTATTTT